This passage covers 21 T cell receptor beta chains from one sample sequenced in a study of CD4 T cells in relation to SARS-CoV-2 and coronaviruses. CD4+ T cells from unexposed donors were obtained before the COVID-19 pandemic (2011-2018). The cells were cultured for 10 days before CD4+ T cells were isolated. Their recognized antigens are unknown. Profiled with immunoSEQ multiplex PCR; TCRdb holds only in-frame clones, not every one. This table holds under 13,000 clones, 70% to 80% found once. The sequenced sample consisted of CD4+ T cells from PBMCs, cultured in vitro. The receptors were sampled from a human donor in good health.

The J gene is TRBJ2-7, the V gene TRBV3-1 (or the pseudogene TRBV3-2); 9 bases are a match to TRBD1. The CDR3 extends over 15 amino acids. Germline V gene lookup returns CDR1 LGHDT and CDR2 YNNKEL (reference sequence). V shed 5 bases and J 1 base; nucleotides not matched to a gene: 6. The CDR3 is CASSYPGTGSYEQYF. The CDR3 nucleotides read TGTGCCAGCAGCTACCCTGGGACAGGGTCCTACGAGCAGTACTTC.

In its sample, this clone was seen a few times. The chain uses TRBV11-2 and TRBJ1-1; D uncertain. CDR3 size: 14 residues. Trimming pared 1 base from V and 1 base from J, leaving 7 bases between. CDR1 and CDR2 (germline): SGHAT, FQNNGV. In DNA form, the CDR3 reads TGTGCCAGCAGCTTAGTTGGGCCGAACACTGAAGCTTTCTTT. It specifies CASSLVGPNTEAFF.

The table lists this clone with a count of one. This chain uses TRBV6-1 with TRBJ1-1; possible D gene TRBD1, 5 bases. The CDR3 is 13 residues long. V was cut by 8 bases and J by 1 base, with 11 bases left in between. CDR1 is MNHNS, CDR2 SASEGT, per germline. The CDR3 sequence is CASYGTANTEAFF. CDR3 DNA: TGTGCCAGCTATGGGACGGCGAACACTGAAGCTTTCTTT.

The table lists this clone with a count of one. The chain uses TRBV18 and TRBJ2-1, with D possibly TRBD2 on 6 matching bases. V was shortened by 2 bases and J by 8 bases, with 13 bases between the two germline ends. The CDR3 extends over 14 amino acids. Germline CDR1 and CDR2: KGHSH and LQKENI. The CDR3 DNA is TGTGCCAGCTCACCAATGGTGGAGGGTCATGAGCAGTTCTTC. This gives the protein CASSPMVEGHEQFF.

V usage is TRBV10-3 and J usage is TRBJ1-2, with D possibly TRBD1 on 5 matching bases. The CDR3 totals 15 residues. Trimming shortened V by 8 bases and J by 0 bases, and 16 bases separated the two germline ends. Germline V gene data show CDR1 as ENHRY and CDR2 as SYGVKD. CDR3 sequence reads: CAIYPGPVTNYGYTF. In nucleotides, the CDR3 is TGTGCCATCTACCCAGGGCCCGTAACTAACTATGGCTACACCTTC.

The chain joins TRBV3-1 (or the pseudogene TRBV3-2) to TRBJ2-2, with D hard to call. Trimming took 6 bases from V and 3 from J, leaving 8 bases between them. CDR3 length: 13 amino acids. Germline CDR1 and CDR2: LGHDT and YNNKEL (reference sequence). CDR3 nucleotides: TGTGCCAGCAGACTCCCCCACACCGGGGAGCTGTTTTTT. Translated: CASRLPHTGELFF.

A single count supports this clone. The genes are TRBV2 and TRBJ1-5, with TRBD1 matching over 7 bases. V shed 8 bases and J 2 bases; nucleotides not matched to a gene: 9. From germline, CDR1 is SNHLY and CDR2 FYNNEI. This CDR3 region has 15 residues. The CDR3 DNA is TGTGCCAGCGGGGAGGGGGCATTTGGCAATCAGCCCCAGCATTTT. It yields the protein CASGEGAFGNQPQHF.

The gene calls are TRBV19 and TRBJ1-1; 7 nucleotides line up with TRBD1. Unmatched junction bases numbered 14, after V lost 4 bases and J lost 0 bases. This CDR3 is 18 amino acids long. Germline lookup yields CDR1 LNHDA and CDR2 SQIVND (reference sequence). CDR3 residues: CASSTTRQGGGMNTEAFF. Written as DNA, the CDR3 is TGTGCCAGTAGTACCACCAGACAGGGAGGGGGTATGAACACTGAAGCTTTCTTT. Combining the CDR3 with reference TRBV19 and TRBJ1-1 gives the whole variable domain DGGITQSPKYLFRKEGQNVTLSCEQNLNHDAMYWYRQDPGQGLRLIYYSQIVNDFQKGDIAEGYSVSREKKESFPLTVTSAQKNPTAFYLCASSTTRQGGGMNTEAFFGQGTRLTVV.

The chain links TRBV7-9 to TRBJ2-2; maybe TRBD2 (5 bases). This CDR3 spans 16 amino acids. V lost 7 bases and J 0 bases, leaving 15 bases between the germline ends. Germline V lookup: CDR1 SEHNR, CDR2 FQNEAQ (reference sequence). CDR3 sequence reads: CASKEAVQTNTGELFF. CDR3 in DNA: TGTGCCAGCAAGGAAGCGGTACAGACGAACACCGGGGAGCTGTTTTTT.

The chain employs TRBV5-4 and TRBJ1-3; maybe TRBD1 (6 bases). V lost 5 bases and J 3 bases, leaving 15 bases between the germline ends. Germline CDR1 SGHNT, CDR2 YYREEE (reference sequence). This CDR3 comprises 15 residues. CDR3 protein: CASSSMGGDGNTIYF. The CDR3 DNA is TGTGCCAGCAGTAGTATGGGGGGCGATGGAAACACCATATATTTT.

CDR3 DNA sequence: TGTGCCAGCAGCCCCGTTAAGGGTGTAGATGAGCAGTTCTTC. It encodes CASSPVKGVDEQFF. This chain connects TRBV9 to TRBJ2-1; D remains ambiguous. Germline-derived CDR1 and CDR2 are SGDLS and YYNGEE. CDR3 length: 14 residues. Trimming took off 4 bases at V and 8 bases at J, with 16 bases between the two ends.

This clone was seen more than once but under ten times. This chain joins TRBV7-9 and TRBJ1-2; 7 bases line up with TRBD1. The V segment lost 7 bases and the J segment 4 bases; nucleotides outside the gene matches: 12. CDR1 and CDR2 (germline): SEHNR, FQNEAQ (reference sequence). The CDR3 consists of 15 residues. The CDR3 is CASIKGETGSYGYTF. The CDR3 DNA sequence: TGTGCCAGCATAAAAGGGGAGACAGGGTCCTATGGCTACACCTTC.

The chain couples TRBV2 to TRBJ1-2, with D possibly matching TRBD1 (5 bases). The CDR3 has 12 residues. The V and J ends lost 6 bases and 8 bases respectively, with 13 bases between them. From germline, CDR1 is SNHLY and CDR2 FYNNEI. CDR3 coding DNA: TGTGCCAGCAGGCTGGGGGAAGAGGGCTACACCTTC. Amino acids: CASRLGEEGYTF.

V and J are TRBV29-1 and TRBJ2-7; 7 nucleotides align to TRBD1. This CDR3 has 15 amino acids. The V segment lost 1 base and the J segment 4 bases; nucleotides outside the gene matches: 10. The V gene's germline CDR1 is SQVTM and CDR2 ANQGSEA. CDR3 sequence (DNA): TGCAGCGTTGAAGCTAGGAGACAGGGTTCTTACGAGCAGTACTTC. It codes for CSVEARRQGSYEQYF.

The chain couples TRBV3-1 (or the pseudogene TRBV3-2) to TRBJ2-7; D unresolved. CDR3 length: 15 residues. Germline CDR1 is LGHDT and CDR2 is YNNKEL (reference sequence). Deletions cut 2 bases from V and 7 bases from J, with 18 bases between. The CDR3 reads CASSQKNWQNKEQYF. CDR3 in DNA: TGTGCCAGCAGCCAAAAAAATTGGCAGAATAAAGAGCAGTACTTC.

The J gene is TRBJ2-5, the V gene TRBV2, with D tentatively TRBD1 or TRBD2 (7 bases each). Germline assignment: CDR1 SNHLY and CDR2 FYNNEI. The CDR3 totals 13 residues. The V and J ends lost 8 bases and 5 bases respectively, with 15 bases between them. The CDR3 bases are TGTGCCAGCCCGAACAGGGGAGGGGAGACCCAGTACTTC. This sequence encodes CASPNRGGETQYF.

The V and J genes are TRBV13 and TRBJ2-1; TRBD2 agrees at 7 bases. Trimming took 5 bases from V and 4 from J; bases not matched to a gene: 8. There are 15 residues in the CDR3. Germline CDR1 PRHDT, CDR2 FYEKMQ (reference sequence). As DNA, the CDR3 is TGTGCCAGCAGCCCTAGGGCGGGAGTTTACAATGAGCAGTTCTTC. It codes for CASSPRAGVYNEQFF.

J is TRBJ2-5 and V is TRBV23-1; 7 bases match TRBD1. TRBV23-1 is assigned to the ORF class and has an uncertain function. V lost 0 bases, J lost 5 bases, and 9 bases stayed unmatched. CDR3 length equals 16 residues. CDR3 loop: CASSQSGRGRGETQYF. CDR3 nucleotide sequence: TGCGCCAGCAGTCAATCCGGTAGGGGGCGCGGGGAGACCCAGTACTTC.

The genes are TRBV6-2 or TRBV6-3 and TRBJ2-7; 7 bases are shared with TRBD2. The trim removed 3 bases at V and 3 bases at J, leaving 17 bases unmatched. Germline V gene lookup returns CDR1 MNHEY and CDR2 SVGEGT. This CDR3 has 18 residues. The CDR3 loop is CASSYSIQREATNYEQYF. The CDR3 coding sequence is TGTGCCAGCAGTTATTCGATCCAGCGGGAAGCGACTAACTACGAGCAGTACTTC.

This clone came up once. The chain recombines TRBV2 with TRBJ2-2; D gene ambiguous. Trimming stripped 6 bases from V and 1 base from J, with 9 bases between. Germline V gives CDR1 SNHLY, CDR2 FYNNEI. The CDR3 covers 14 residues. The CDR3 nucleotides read TGTGCCAGCAGGGGTGATGGGAACACCGGGGAGCTGTTTTTT. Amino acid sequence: CASRGDGNTGELFF.

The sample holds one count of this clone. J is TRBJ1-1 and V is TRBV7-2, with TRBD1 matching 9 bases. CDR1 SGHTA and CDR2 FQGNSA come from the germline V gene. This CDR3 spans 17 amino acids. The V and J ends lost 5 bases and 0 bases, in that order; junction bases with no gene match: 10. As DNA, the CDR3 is TGTGCCAGCAGCCACAGGGGGCGAGAGGTCATGAACACTGAAGCTTTCTTT. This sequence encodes CASSHRGREVMNTEAFF.